These 21 T cell receptor beta chains were sequenced from one sample in a study of OX40 agonist ivuxolimab in advanced cancers. Sequencing used immunoSEQ multiplex PCR; TCRdb keeps in-frame clones, though not all of them. The repertoire holds 55,000 to 90,000 clones, with roughly 89% as singletons. Sample: CD4+ or CD8+ T cells sorted from blood, taken in a trial of the OX40 agonist ivuxolimab. Receptors originate from an adult with an advanced solid tumor such as melanoma, head and neck, liver or kidney cancer.

V usage is TRBV27 and J usage is TRBJ1-4; D not certain. The V end was cut by 6 bases, the J end by 1 base, with 0 bases between. The CDR3 loop spans 11 amino acids. Germline-derived CDR1 and CDR2 are MNHEY and SMNVEV (reference sequence). DNA for the CDR3: TGTGCCAGCAGAACTAATGAAAAACTGTTTTTT. Translation gives CASRTNEKLFF.

CDR3 in amino acids: CASSLERTGGGYTF. Written as DNA, the CDR3 is TGTGCCAGCAGCTTAGAGAGGACAGGGGGTGGCTACACCTTC. The genes are TRBV7-2 and TRBJ1-2, with 10 bases fitting TRBD1. CDR1 and CDR2 from the germline V gene are SGHTA and FQGNSA. J lost 7 bases, V lost 1 base, and 3 bases had no gene match. The CDR3 totals 14 residues.

Turning to this clone: The identical CDR3 is also encoded by other nucleotide sequences in the sample. The chain couples TRBV5-1 to TRBJ1-2; 8 bases align to TRBD1. Germline V gives CDR1 SGHRS, CDR2 YFSETQ. The CDR3 has 13 amino acids. With 4 bases clipped from V and 5 bases from J, the junction kept 4 bases outside the gene matches. The CDR3 DNA reads TGCGCCAGCAGCCCGGACAGGGAGTATGGCTACACCTTC. It is translated as CASSPDREYGYTF.

The chain combines TRBV6-5 with TRBJ1-4; D remains ambiguous. CDR3 length: 12 residues. Trimming left V 5 bases short and J 7 bases short, with 8 bases between. Looked up from germline, CDR1 is MNHEY and CDR2 is SVGAGI. In DNA form, the CDR3 reads TGTGCCAGCAGTAAACGCGGTGAAAAACTGTTTTTT. Translated: CASSKRGEKLFF.

The chain is built from TRBV18 and TRBJ2-2; 9 bases align to TRBD1. Losses at the gene ends were 7 bases for V and 2 bases for J; bases not matched to a gene: 5. The CDR3 has 15 amino acids. CDR1 is KGHSH, CDR2 LQKENI, per germline. Here the CDR3 DNA reads TGTGCCAGCTGGCGGGACAGGGATAACACCGGGGAGCTGTTTTTT. Protein product: CASWRDRDNTGELFF.

The V and J genes are TRBV5-1 and TRBJ2-5; D remains unclear. The V and J ends lost 0 bases and 1 base respectively, with 7 bases between them. The CDR3 runs to 14 residues. CDR1 and CDR2 (germline): SGHRS, YFSETQ. CDR3 nucleotides: TGCGCCAGCAGCTTGGAACTGAGCCAAGAGACCCAGTACTTC. Translation: CASSLELSQETQYF.

The V call is TRBV30, the J call TRBJ2-7, with a tentative D call TRBD1 (6 bases). CDR1 and CDR2 (germline): GTSNPN, SVGIG (reference sequence). This CDR3 spans 13 amino acids. The CDR3 is CAWAPGHSYEQYF. CDR3 nucleotides: TGTGCTTGGGCACCGGGACATTCCTACGAGCAGTACTTC.

The V call is TRBV19, the J call TRBJ1-6, with D hard to call. The germline gives CDR1 LNHDA, CDR2 SQIVND (reference sequence). The V and J ends lost 3 bases and 3 bases respectively, with 9 bases between them. The CDR3 sequence is 15 residues long. The CDR3 nucleotides read TGTGCCAGTAGTATCGGAGACATCTATAATTCACCCCTCCACTTT. This codes for CASSIGDIYNSPLHF.

This clone has only one observation. The chain carries TRBV6-4 and TRBJ2-3, with TRBD1 identical over 8 bases. This CDR3 contains 15 residues. The V segment lost 10 bases and the J segment 2 bases; nucleotides outside the gene matches: 11. Germline CDR1 and CDR2: MRHNA and SNTAGT. The CDR3 sequence is CATRRGPYYTDTQYF. The CDR3, as DNA: TGTGCCACACGCAGGGGGCCCTACTACACAGATACGCAGTATTTT.

The rearrangement joins TRBV7-2 to TRBJ2-1, with D uncertain. The CDR3 length is 12 residues. The V gene lost 7 bases and the J gene lost 10 bases, with 14 bases spanning the gap. Germline assignment: CDR1 SGHTA and CDR2 FQGNSA. DNA of the CDR3: TGTGCCAGCACCCCGTCGCCATTCGAGCAGTTCTTC. The encoded protein is CASTPSPFEQFF. Full variable domain (missing parts from reference TRBV7-2 and TRBJ2-1): GAGVSQSPSNKVTEKGKDVELRCDPISGHTALYWYRQSLGQGLEFLIYFQGNSAPDKSGLPSDRFSAERTGGSVSTLTIQRTQQEDSAVYLCASTPSPFEQFFGPGTRLTVL.

V and J are TRBV28 and TRBJ2-5, with a possible D match to TRBD2 (5 bases). The CDR3 length is 14 residues. V was trimmed by 5 bases and J by 0 bases, leaving 10 bases between them. Germline lookup yields CDR1 MDHEN and CDR2 SYDVKM. The CDR3 is CASSQSGHQETQYF. The DNA of the CDR3 is TGTGCCAGCAGTCAAAGCGGCCACCAAGAGACCCAGTACTTC.

The sample holds a few counts of this clone. This chain uses TRBV13 with TRBJ2-3, with D maybe TRBD1 (5 bases). This CDR3 is built from 14 residues. V lost 6 bases to trimming and J lost 4 bases, with 14 bases between them. Germline V CDR1 and CDR2: PRHDT, FYEKMQ (reference sequence). This CDR3 reads CASSEEGAADTQYF. CDR3 sequence (DNA): TGTGCCAGCAGTGAGGAAGGGGCGGCAGATACGCAGTATTTT.

The chain joins TRBV5-4 to TRBJ2-4; TRBD2 matches 10 bases. V trimming: 4 bases; J trimming: 0 bases; junction bases outside the gene matches: 10. This CDR3 region has 18 residues. Germline values: CDR1 SGHNT, CDR2 YYREEE (reference sequence). The CDR3, as DNA: TGTGCCAGCAGCCAGCTCCCGGGACTAGCGTTAGCCAAAAACATTCAGTACTTC. Protein sequence: CASSQLPGLALAKNIQYF. Combining the CDR3 with reference TRBV5-4 and TRBJ2-4 gives the whole variable domain ETGVTQSPTHLIKTRGQQVTLRCSSQSGHNTVSWYQQALGQGPQFIFQYYREEENGRGNFPPRFSGLQFPNYSSELNVNALELDDSALYLCASSQLPGLALAKNIQYFGAGTRLSVL.

The gene calls are TRBV7-2 and TRBJ1-4, with D unresolved. The CDR3 runs to 16 residues. Germline loops: CDR1 SGHTA, CDR2 FQGNSA. V shed 5 bases and J shed 10 bases, with 23 bases lying between them. This CDR3 is CASSASGPEGPGKLFF. Written as DNA, the CDR3 is TGTGCCAGCAGCGCCAGCGGTCCGGAGGGTCCGGGAAAACTGTTTTTT.

The V and J genes are TRBV14 and TRBJ1-4; the match to TRBD1 covers 10 bases. Unmatched junction bases numbered 10, after V lost 2 bases and J lost 7 bases. The CDR3 extends over 17 amino acids. The germline V gene has CDR1 SGHDN and CDR2 FVKESK. CDR3: CASSQIAGTGVGEKLFF. DNA for the CDR3: TGTGCCAGCAGCCAAATCGCCGGGACAGGGGTTGGTGAAAAACTGTTTTTT.

In DNA form, the CDR3 reads TGTGCCAGTACACCGCGAGGTTTAAGGGGACGGGGCTATGGCTACACCTTC. Translating it yields CASTPRGLRGRGYGYTF. The chain links TRBV19 to TRBJ1-2, with D perhaps matching TRBD1 (5 bases). The CDR3 loop spans 17 amino acids. CDR1 and CDR2 from the germline V gene are LNHDA and SQIVND (reference sequence). V was clipped by 7 bases and J by 4 bases, with 25 bases between them.

The rearrangement links TRBV7-9 to TRBJ2-4, with 12 bases that match TRBD2. CDR3 size: 16 residues. CDR1 is SEHNR and CDR2 is FQNEAQ in the germline V gene (reference sequence). V lost 5 bases to trimming and J lost 6 bases; unmatched junction nucleotides: 8. CDR3 bases: TGTGCCAGCAGCGCACTAGCGGGGGGACTATCAAACATTCAGTACTTC. Its translation: CASSALAGGLSNIQYF.

The V gene is TRBV27, the J gene TRBJ2-1; 14 bases are shared with TRBD2. The germline gives CDR1 MNHEY, CDR2 SMNVEV (reference sequence). The CDR3 is 15 amino acids. V gave up 6 bases and J gave up 6 bases; unmatched junction bases: 4. CDR3 amino acids: CASRGLAGAINEQFF. The CDR3 DNA is TGTGCCAGCAGGGGACTAGCGGGGGCCATCAATGAGCAGTTCTTC.

The rearrangement uses TRBV15 and TRBJ1-5; D gene unclear. There are 15 residues in the CDR3. With 1 base removed from V and 7 bases from J, the gap between germline ends came to 14 bases. Germline-derived CDR1 and CDR2 are LNHNV and YYDKDF (reference sequence). CDR3 in DNA: TGTGCCACCAGCAGAGTTGGCTCCCACCGGCAGCCCCAGCATTTT. The encoded protein is CATSRVGSHRQPQHF.

This chain uses TRBV6-5 with TRBJ2-2; tentatively, D is TRBD2 (5 bases). The V gene's germline CDR1 is MNHEY and CDR2 SVGAGI. Trimming pared 7 bases from V and 5 bases from J, leaving 14 bases between. CDR3 size: 14 residues. The CDR3 loop reads CASKAWTGTGELFF. Here the CDR3 DNA reads TGTGCCAGCAAGGCCTGGACGGGAACCGGGGAGCTGTTTTTT.

The V and J genes are TRBV10-3 and TRBJ2-7; possibly TRBD1 for D (5 bases). Trimming pared 0 bases from V and 3 bases from J, leaving 12 bases between. This CDR3 has 15 residues. In germline, CDR1 is ENHRY, CDR2 SYGVKD. The CDR3 bases are TGTGCCATCAGTGAGTCGACGAGACAGCTCTACGAGCAGTACTTC. Amino acid sequence: CAISESTRQLYEQYF.